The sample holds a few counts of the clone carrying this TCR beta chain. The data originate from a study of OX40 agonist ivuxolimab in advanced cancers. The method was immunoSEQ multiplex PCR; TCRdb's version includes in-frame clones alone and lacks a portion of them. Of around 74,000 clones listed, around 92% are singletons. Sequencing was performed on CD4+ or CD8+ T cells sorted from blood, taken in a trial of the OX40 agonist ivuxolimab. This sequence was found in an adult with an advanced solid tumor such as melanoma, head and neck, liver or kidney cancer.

The CDR3 DNA reads TGTGCCAGCAGCTTCACACCGTTCACTGAAGCTTTCTTT. Translated, it gives CASSFTPFTEAFF. The chain employs TRBV6-5 and TRBJ1-1, with unresolved D. The germline CDR1 and CDR2 sequences are MNHEY and SVGAGI. The CDR3 covers 13 residues. V was trimmed by 6 bases and J by 4 bases, leaving 12 bases between them.